The TCR beta chain described here comes from a study of patients and donors after allogeneic stem cell transplantation. A single record per CDR3 protein comes from TCRdb applying MiXCR to the RT-PCR reads. The table records over 400,000 distinct CDR3 sequences, roughly 17% of them present only once. This CDR3 is built from 14 residues. V gave up 5 bases and J gave up 5 bases, with 12 bases separating them. The sequenced material came from blood, either unsorted or a sorted T cell fraction (not recorded which). The TCR originated in a human donor who was either an allogeneic HSCT recipient or a stem cell or donor lymphocyte infusion donor (not recorded which). It is not recorded whose cells these are; they may come from a transplant donor. V and J are TRBV12-3 or TRBV12-4 and TRBJ2-2; D is possibly TRBD2 (5 bases). CDR3: CASSPLRGTGELFF. The CDR3 DNA reads TGTGCCAGCAGTCCCCTCAGAGGGACCGGGGAGCTGTTTTTT.